This TCR beta chain was recorded in a study of long-term antiretroviral therapy in people with HIV (dated by TCRdb to between 2022 and 2023). The study in broad terms: The earliest samples were collected about a decade before the 2015 WHO recommendation for immediate ART, when ART was typically delayed until CD4 counts fell. A retrospective serial study tested whether ART initiation and durable HIV suppression were associated with changes in peripheral blood TRB repertoire composition and diversity. The cohort contributed about 190 cryopreserved PBMC samples from around 30 adults with confirmed HIV infection, collected serially over a mean of about six years (range 1-12). Among the approximately 27 participants with HIV, about 11 were female. No cross-contamination during QIAcube processing was seen in test extractions of a monoclonal T-cell line run alongside a few dozen polyclonal samples. The research as a whole found: The samples span the years 2004 to 2017, and the ART regimens used at that time may not be as effective as current regimens. Inferences about post-ART repertoire changes were limited because no data were available on ART adherence, viral resistance or therapy changes. Because cell numbers in pre-ART samples were limited, unsorted PBMC were profiled instead of sorted CD4+ and CD8+ T cells. ART initiation was associated with a significant increase in TRB diversity, but diversity stayed significantly below transplant donor controls even after long-term ART. Since PBMC availability was limited, sequencing covered only the TCR beta chain, with no alpha chain pairing. HIV repertoires had narrower CDR3 length ranges than controls, and the network structure suggested an antigen-experienced repertoire that shifted only slightly toward naive after ART. The repertoire was dominated across all time points by expanded TRB clones identified before ART initiation, although this dominance was seen to fluctuate and to decrease in many PLHIV after ART.

CDR1 and CDR2 (LGHNA, YSLEER) derive from the germline V gene. The V end loses 4 bases and the J end loses 0 bases, and a stretch of 10 bases separates them. From cysteine to phenylalanine, the CDR3 is 15 amino acids long. Only CDR3 DNA remains: 45 bases, in frame from the first base. The immunoSEQ hsTCRB v3.0 assay was used at survey level resolution for TRB variable region sequencing. The target sequencing depth for TRB was about 40,000-50,000 T-cell genomes per sample. Pooled TRB libraries were sequenced on an Illumina MiSeq with a v3 150-cycle kit. The paper's processing steps were these. Repertoire analysis was performed in R inside a reproducible Nextflow workflow that covered QC, data transformation and analysis. LymphoSeq2, an R package for exploring AIRR-Seq data, was used to implement custom analyses. A handful of samples that produced fewer than 5000 total TRB sequences were removed, so 180 or so HIV repertoires were analyzed. Among the 170 to 200 retained HIV repertoires, 55 to 60 were collected before ART initiation and around 130 after ART initiation. Repertoires were downsampled to 5000 TRB nucleotide sequences, and summary statistics were averaged over 100 downsampling iterations. Only TRB sequences with CDR3 regions of at least seven amino acids were retained for analysis. Diversity was assessed using a clonality score derived from Shannon entropy and using the Gini coefficient. In the repertoire networks, any two of the top 5000 CDR3 amino acid sequences were linked whenever the two sequences differed by an edit distance of one. For TRB CDR3 amino acid sequences, GLIPH2 was used to predict antigen specificity groups and MHC restriction. CDR3 amino acid sequences were matched against VDJdb and McPAS-TCR to flag known CMV, EBV, HIV or tissue antigen associations. Pre-ART, post-ART and control groups were compared with Wilcoxon signed-rank tests and Holm-Bonferroni correction. TCRdb retrieved this table from immuneACCESS and kept in-frame rearrangements only. Not all clones are present; in checked studies, unresolved V genes account for under half, and no reason is known for the remainder. That table supplies the V and J calls and clone size; D and trimming were determined from the DNA. In all, the sample holds about 30,000 clones, and roughly 80% of those were seen once. The ten most abundant clones make up more than 7.5% of the sample.

Inclusion was restricted to participants for whom at least one PBMC sample before ART initiation and at least two post-ART samples were available. Every participant with HIV received treatment in the United States of America. Cryopreserved samples of about 0.95-11 million PBMC were thawed and washed before DNA extraction. At the time of the earliest PBMC sample, participants with HIV were aged between roughly 20 and 60 years. PBMC samples from each participant spanned 1-4 timepoints before ART initiation and 2-8 timepoints after ART initiation, with a median of 7 samples. Serial HIV viral load, CD4+ T-cell count, ART history and demographic data were obtained for every participant. Genomic DNA was extracted from unsorted PBMC with a Qiagen kit on a QIAcube, with processing performed in batches of 12 samples. As regards this clone: What antigen it recognizes has not been identified. No quality values exist for individual bases; no much larger clone is one base distant.

The sequence came from a middle-aged man with HIV. Sample: unsorted PBMCs, taken 3 years after starting antiretroviral therapy. Recombination linked TRBV4-3 to TRBJ1-5, with a weak D call of TRBD1 (5 bases match). The nucleotide sequence is TGCGCCAGCAGCCCCGACAGATATAGCAATCAGCCCCAGCATTTT. The translation is CASSPDRYSNQPQHF.